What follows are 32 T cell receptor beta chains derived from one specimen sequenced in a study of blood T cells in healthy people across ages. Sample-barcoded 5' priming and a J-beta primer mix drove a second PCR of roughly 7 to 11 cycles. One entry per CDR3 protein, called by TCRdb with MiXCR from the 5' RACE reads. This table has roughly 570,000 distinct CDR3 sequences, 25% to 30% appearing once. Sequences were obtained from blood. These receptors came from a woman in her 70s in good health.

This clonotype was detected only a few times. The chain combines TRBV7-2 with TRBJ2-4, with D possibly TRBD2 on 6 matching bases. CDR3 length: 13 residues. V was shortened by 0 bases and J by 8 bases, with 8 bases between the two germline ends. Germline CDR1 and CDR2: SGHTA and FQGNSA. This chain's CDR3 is CASSLAWEDIQYF. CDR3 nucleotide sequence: TGTGCCAGCAGCTTAGCGTGGGAGGACATTCAGTACTTC.

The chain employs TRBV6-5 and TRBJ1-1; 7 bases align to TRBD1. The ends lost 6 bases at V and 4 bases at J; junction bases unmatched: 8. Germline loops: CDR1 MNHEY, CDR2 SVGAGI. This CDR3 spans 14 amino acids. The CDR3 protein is CASSRQGRGTEAFF. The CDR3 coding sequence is TGTGCCAGCAGCAGACAGGGTAGGGGCACTGAAGCTTTCTTT.

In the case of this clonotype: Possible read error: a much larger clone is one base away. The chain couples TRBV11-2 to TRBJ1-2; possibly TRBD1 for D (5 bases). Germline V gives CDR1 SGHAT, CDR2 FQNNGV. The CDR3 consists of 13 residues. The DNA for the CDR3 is TGTGCCAGCAGCTTAGGGGGGAACTATGGCTGCACCTTC. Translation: CASSLGGNYGCTF. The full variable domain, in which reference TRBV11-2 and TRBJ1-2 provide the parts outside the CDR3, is EAGVAQSPRYKIIEKRQSVAFWCNPISGHATLYWYQQILGQGPKLLIQFQNNGVVDDSQLPKDRFSAERLKGVDSTLKIQPAKLEDSAVYLCASSLGGNYGCTFGSGTRLTVV.

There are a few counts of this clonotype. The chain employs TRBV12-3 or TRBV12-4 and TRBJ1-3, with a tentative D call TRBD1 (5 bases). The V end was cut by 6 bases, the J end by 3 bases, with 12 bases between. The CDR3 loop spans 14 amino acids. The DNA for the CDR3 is TGTGCCAGCAGCCTCCGACAGATTGGAAACACCATATATTTT. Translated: CASSLRQIGNTIYF.

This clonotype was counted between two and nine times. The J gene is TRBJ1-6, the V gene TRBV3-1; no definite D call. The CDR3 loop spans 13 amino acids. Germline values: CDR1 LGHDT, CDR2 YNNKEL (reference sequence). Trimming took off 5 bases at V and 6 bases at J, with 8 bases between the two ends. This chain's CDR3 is CASSTAGNSPLHF. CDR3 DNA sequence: TGTGCCAGCAGCACAGCGGGTAATTCACCCCTCCACTTT.

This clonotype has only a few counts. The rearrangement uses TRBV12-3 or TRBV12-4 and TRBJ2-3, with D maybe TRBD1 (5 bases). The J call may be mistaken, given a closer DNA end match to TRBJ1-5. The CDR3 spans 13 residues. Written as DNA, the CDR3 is TGTGCCAGCAGTCTAAGGGGTGCAGATACGCAGCATTTT. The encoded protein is CASSLRGADTQHF.

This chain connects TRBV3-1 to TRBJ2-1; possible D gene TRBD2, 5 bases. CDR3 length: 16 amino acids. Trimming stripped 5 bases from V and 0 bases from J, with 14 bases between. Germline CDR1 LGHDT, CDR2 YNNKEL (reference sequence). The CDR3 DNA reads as TGTGCCAGCAGCTCTCGGGGAACAAGCTCCTACAATGAGCAGTTCTTC. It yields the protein CASSSRGTSSYNEQFF.

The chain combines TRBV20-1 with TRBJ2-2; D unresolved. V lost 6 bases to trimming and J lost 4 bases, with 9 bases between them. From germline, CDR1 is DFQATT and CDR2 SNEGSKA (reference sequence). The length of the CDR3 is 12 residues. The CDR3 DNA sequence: TGCAGTGCGGACGGCGGCACCGGGGAGCTGTTTTTT. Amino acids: CSADGGTGELFF.

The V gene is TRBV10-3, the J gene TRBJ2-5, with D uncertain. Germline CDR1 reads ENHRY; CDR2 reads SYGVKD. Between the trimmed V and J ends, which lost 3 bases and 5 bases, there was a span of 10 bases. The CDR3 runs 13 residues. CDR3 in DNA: TGTGCCATCAGTGAATCAGTCTTTGAGACCCAGTACTTC. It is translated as CAISESVFETQYF.

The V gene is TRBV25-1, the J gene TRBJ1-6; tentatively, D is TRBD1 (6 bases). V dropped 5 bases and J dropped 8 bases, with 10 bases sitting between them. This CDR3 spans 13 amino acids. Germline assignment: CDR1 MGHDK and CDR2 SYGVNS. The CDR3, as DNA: TGTGCCAGCAGTAAAGCAGGGGATTCACCCCTCCACTTT. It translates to CASSKAGDSPLHF. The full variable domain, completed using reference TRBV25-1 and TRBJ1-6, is EADIYQTPRYLVIGTGKKITLECSQTMGHDKMYWYQQDPGMELHLIHYSYGVNSTEKGDLSSESTVSRIRTEHFPLTLESARPSHTSQYLCASSKAGDSPLHFGNGTRLTVT.

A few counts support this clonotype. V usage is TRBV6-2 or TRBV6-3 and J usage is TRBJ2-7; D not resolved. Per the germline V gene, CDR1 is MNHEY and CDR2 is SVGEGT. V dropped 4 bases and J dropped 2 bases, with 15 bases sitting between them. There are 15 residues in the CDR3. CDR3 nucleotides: TGTGCCAGCAGTTCCCCCCCTAGTGGGGCCTACGAGCAGTACTTC. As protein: CASSSPPSGAYEQYF.

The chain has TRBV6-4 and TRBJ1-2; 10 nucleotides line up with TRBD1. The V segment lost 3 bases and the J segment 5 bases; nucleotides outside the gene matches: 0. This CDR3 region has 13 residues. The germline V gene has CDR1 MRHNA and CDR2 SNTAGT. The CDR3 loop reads CASSEDRGYGYTF. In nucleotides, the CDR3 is TGTGCCAGCAGTGAGGACAGGGGGTATGGCTACACCTTC.

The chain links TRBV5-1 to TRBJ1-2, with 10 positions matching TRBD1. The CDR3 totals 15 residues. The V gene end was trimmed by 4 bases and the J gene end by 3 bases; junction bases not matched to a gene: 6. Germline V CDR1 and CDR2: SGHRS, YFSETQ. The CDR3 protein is CASSPGQGIDYGYTF. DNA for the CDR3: TGCGCCAGCAGCCCGGGACAGGGGATTGACTATGGCTACACCTTC.

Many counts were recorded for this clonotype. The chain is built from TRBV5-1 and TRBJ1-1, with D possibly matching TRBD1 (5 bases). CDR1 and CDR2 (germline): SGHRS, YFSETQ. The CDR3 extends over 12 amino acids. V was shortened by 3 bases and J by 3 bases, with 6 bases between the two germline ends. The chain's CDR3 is CASSWGDTEAFF. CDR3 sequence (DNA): TGCGCCAGCAGCTGGGGGGACACTGAAGCTTTCTTT.

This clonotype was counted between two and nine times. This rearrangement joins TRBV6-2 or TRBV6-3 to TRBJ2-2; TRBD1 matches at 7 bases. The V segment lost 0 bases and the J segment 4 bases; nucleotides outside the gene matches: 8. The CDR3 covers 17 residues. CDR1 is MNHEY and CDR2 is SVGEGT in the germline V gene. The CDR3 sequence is CASSYSPGQLLTGELFF. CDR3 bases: TGTGCCAGCAGTTACTCTCCGGGACAGTTACTCACCGGGGAGCTGTTTTTT.

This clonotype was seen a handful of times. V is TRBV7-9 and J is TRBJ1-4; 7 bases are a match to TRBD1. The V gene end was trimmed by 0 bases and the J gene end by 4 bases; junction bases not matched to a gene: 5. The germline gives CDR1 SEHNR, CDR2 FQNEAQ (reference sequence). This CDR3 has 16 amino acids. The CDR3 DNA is TGTGCCAGCAGCTTAGCGGCTGGACAGGATAATGAAAAACTGTTTTTT. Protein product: CASSLAAGQDNEKLFF.

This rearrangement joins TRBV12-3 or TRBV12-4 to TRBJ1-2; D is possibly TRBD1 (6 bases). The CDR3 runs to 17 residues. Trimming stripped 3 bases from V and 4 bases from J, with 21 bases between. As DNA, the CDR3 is TGTGCCAGCAGTTTGAGAATGGGGGACAACTCCCTCTATGGCTACACCTTC. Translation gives CASSLRMGDNSLYGYTF.

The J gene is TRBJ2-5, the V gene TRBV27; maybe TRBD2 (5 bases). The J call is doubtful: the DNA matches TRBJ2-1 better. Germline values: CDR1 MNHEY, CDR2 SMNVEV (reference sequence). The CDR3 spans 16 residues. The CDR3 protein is CASSLLDRGPYNEQFF. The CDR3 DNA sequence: TGTGCCAGCAGTTTACTGGACCGGGGTCCCTACAATGAGCAGTTCTTC.

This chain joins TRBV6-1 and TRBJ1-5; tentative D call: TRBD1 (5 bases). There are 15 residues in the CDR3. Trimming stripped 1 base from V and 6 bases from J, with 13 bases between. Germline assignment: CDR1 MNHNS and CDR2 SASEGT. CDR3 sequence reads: CASSEGPSGGQPQHF. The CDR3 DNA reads TGTGCCAGCAGTGAAGGTCCGTCGGGGGGTCAGCCCCAGCATTTT.

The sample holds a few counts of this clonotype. The DNA for the CDR3 is TGTGCCAGCGGTTACGGGCGGGCCTACAATGAGCAGTTCTTC. This encodes CASGYGRAYNEQFF. The J gene is TRBJ2-1, the V gene TRBV11-2; D may be TRBD2 (5 bases). V shed 8 bases and J shed 2 bases, with 13 bases lying between them. The CDR3 runs 14 residues. Germline V gene lookup returns CDR1 SGHAT and CDR2 FQNNGV.

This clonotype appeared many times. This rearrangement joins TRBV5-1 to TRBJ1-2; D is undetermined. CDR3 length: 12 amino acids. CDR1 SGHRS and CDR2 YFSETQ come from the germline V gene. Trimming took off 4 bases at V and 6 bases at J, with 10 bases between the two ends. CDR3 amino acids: CASSLPGNGYTF. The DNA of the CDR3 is TGCGCCAGCAGCCTCCCTGGAAATGGCTACACCTTC.

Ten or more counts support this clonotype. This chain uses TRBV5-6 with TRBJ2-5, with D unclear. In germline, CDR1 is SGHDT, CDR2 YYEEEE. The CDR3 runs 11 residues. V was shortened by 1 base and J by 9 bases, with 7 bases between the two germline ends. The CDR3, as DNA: TGTGCCAGCAGCTTGAACGCGGCCCAGTACTTC. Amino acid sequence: CASSLNAAQYF. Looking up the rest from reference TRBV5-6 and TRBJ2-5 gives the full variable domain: DAGVTQSPTHLIKTRGQQVTLRCSPKSGHDTVSWYQQALGQGPQFIFQYYEEEERQRGNFPDRFSGHQFPNYSSELNVNALLLGDSALYLCASSLNAAQYFGPGTRLLVL.

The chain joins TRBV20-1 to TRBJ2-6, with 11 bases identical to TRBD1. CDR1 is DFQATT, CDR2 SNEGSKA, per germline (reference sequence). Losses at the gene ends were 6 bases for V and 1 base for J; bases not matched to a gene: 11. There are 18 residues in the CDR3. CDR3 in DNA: TGCAGTGCCCCGGGACAGGGGGGTTCTTTTTCTGGGGCCAACGTCCTGACTTTC. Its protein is CSAPGQGGSFSGANVLTF.

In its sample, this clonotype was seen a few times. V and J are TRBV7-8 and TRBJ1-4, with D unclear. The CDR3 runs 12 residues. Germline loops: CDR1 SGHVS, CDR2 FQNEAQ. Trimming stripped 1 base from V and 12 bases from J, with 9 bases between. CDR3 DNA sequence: TGTGCCAGCAGCTTAGTATCTGGACAACTGTTTTTT. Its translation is CASSLVSGQLFF.

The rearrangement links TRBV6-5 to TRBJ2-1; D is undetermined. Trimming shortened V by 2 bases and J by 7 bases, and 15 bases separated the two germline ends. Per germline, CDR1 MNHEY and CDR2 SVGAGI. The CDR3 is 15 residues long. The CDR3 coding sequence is TGTGCCAGCAGTTACGGTCCTCCTGACGTGAATGAGCAGTTCTTC. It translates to CASSYGPPDVNEQFF.

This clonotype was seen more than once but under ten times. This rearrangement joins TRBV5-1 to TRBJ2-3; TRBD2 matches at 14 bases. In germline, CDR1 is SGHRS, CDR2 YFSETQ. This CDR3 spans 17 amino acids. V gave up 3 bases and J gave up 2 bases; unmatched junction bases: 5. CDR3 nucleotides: TGCGCCAGCAGCTCCGGGACTAGCGGGGGCCTCACAGATACGCAGTATTTT. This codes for CASSSGTSGGLTDTQYF.

The CDR3 protein is CASSGRARGTNEKLFF. CDR3 DNA sequence: TGCGCCAGCAGCGGACGAGCCAGGGGAACTAATGAAAAACTGTTTTTT. The chain links TRBV5-1 to TRBJ1-4; D might be TRBD1 (6 bases). Germline V gene sequence: CDR1 SGHRS, CDR2 YFSETQ. Trimming removed 4 bases at V and 1 base at J, with 14 bases between. CDR3 length: 16 amino acids.

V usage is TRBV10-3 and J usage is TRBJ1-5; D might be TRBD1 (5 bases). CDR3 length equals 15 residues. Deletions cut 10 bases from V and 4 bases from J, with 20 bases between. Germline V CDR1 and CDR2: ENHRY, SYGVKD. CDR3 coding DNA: TGTGCCAGCACGGGACGGACACCCGAAAATCAGCCCCAGCATTTT. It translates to CASTGRTPENQPQHF.

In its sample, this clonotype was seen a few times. For the CDR3, the DNA is TGTGCCAGCAGCTTAGGGACAGCGGTATACCCTGAAGCTTTCTTT. Translation: CASSLGTAVYPEAFF. The chain uses TRBV11-3 and TRBJ1-1; maybe TRBD1 (6 bases). V lost 1 base, J lost 6 bases, and 15 bases lay in between. This CDR3 is built from 15 residues. The germline V gene has CDR1 SGHNT and CDR2 YENEEA. Drawing the rest from reference TRBV11-3 and TRBJ1-1, the complete variable domain is EAGVVQSPRYKIIEKKQPVAFWCNPISGHNTLYWYLQNLGQGPELLIRYENEEAVDDSQLPKDRFSAERLKGVDSTLKIQPAELGDSAVYLCASSLGTAVYPEAFFGQGTRLTVV.

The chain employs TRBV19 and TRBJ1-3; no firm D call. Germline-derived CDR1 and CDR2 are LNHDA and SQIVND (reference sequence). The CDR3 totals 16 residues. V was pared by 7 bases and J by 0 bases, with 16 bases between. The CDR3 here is CASKDRTFPSGNTIYF. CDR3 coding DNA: TGTGCCAGTAAAGATCGGACTTTTCCCTCTGGAAACACCATATATTTT.

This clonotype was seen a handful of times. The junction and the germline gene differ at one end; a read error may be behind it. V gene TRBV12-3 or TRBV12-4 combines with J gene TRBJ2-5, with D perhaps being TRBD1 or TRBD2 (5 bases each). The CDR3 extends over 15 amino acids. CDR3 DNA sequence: TGTGCCAGCAGTACTCATGGGGGACCTCAAGGGACCCAGTACTTC. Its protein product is CASSTHGGPQGTQYF.

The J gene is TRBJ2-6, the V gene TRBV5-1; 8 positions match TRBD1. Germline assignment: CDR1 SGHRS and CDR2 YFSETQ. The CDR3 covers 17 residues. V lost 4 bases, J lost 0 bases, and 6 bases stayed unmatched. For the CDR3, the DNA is TGCGCCAGCAGCCCAGGGGACAGGTTCTCTGGGGCCAACGTCCTGACTTTC. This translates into CASSPGDRFSGANVLTF. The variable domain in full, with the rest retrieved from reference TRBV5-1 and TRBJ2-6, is KAGVTQTPRYLIKTRGQQVTLSCSPISGHRSVSWYQQTPGQGLQFLFEYFSETQRNKGNFPGRFSGRQFSNSRSEMNVSTLELGDSALYLCASSPGDRFSGANVLTFGAGSRLTVL.